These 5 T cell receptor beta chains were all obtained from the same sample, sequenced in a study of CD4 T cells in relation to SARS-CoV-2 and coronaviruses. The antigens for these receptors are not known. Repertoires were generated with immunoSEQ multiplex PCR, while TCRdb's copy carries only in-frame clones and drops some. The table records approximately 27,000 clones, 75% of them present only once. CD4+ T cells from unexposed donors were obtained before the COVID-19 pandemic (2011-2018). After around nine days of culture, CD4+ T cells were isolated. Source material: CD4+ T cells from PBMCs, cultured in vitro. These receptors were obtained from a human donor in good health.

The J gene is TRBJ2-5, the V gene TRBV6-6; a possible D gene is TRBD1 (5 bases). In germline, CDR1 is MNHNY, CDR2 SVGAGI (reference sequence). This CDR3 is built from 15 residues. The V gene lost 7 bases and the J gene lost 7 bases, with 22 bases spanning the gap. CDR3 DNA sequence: TGTGCCAGCACCAACGTACCAGGGTTTAAGGGGACCCAGTACTTC. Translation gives CASTNVPGFKGTQYF.

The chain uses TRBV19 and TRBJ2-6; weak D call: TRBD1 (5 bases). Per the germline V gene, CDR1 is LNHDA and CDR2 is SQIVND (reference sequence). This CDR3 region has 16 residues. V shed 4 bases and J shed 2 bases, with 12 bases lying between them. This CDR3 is CASSRGRVAGANVLTF. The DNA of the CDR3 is TGTGCCAGTAGTAGGGGCAGGGTGGCTGGGGCCAACGTCCTGACTTTC.

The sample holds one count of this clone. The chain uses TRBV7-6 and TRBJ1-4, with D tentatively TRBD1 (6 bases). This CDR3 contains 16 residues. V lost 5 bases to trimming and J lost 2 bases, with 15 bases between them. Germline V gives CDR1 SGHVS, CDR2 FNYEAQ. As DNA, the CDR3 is TGTGCCAGCAGCCCCCGACCTGGACAGACTAATGAAAAACTGTTTTTT. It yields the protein CASSPRPGQTNEKLFF.

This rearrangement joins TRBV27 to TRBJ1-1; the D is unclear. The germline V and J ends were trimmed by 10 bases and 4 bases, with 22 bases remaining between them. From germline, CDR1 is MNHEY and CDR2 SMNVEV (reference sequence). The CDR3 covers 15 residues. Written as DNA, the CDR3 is TGTGCCACTAGGTATTCCTGGGGAGGGAGCACTGAAGCTTTCTTT. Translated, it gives CATRYSWGGSTEAFF.

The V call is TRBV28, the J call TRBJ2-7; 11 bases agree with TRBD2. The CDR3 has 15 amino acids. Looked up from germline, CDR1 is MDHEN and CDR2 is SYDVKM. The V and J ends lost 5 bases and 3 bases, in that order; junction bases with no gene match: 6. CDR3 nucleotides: TGTGCCAGCAGTGGGGGACTAGCGGCTGTCTACGAGCAGTACTTC. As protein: CASSGGLAAVYEQYF.